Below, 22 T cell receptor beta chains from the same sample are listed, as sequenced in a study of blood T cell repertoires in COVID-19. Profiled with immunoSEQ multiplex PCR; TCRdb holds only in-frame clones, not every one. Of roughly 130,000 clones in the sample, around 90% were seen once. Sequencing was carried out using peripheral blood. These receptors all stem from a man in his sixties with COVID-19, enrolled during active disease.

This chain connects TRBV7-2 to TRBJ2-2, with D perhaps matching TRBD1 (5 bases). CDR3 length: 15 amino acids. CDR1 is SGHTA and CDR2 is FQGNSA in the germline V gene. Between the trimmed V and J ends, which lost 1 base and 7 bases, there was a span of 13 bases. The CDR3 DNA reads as TGTGCCAGCAGCTTAGAATCCGCCAGGGACGGGGAGCTGTTTTTT. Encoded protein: CASSLESARDGELFF.

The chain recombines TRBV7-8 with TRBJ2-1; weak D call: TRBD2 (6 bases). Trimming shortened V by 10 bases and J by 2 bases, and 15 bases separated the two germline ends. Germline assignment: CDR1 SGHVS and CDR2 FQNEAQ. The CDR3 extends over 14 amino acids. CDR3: CAIETGEAYNEQFF. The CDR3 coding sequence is TGTGCCATAGAGACGGGAGAGGCCTACAATGAGCAGTTCTTC.

In DNA form, the CDR3 reads TGTGCCAGCTCATACCGGGACAGGCAAGAGACCCAGTACTTC. This encodes CASSYRDRQETQYF. The rearrangement joins TRBV18 to TRBJ2-5, with TRBD1 matching over 8 bases. Losses at the gene ends were 5 bases for V and 2 bases for J; bases not matched to a gene: 4. The CDR3 length is 14 residues. Germline values: CDR1 KGHSH, CDR2 LQKENI.

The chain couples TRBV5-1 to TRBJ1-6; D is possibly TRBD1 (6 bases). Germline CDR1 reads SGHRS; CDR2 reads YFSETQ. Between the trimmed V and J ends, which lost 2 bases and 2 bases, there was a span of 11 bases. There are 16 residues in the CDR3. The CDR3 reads CASSFTGSTYNSPLHF. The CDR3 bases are TGCGCCAGCAGCTTCACAGGGAGTACCTATAATTCACCCCTCCACTTT.

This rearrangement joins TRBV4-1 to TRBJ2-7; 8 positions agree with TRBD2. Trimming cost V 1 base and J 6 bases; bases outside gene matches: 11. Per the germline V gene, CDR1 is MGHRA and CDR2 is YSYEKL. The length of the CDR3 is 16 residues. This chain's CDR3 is CASSQGLSGRVTEQYF. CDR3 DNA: TGCGCCAGCAGCCAAGGCCTAAGCGGGAGAGTCACCGAGCAGTACTTC.

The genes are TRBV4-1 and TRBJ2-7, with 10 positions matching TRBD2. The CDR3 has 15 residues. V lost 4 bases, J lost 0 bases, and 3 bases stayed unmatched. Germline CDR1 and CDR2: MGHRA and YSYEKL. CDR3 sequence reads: CASSPGLADSYEQYF. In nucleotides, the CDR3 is TGCGCCAGCAGCCCCGGACTAGCGGACTCCTACGAGCAGTACTTC.

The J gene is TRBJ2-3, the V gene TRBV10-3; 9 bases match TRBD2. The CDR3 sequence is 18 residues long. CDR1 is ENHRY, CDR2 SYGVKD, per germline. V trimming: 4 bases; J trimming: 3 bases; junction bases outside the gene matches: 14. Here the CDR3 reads CAISGPNSGSRGTDTQYF. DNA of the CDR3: TGTGCCATCAGTGGGCCGAATAGCGGGAGTAGGGGGACAGATACGCAGTATTTT.

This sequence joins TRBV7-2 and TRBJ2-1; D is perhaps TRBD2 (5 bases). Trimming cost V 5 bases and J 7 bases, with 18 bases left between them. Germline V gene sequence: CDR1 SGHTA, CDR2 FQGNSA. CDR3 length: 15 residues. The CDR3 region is CASSPIASVGNEQFF. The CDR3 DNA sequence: TGTGCCAGCAGCCCAATAGCGTCGGTGGGGAATGAGCAGTTCTTC. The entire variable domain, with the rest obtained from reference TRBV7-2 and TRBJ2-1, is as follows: GAGVSQSPSNKVTEKGKDVELRCDPISGHTALYWYRQSLGQGLEFLIYFQGNSAPDKSGLPSDRFSAERTGGSVSTLTIQRTQQEDSAVYLCASSPIASVGNEQFFGPGTRLTVL.

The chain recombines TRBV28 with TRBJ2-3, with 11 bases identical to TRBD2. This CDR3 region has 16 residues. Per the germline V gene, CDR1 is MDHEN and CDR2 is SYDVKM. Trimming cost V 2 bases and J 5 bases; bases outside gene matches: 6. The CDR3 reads CASSLRAGTSGDTQYF. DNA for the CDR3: TGTGCCAGCAGTTTAAGGGCTGGGACTAGCGGAGATACGCAGTATTTT.

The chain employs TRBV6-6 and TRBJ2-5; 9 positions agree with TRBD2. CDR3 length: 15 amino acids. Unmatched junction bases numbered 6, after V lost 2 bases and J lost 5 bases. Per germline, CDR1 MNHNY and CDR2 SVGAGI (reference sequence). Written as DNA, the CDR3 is TGTGCCAGCAGTTACGGTAGCGGGAGTTCGGAGACCCAGTACTTC. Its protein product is CASSYGSGSSETQYF.

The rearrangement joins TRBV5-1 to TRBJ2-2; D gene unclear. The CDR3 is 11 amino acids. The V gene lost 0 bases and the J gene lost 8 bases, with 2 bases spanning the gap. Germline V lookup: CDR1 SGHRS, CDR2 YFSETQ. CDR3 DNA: TGCGCCAGCAGCTTGGCTGGGGAGCTGTTTTTT. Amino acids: CASSLAGELFF. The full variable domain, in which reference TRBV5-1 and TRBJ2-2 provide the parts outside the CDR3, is KAGVTQTPRYLIKTRGQQVTLSCSPISGHRSVSWYQQTPGQGLQFLFEYFSETQRNKGNFPGRFSGRQFSNSRSEMNVSTLELGDSALYLCASSLAGELFFGEGSRLTVL.

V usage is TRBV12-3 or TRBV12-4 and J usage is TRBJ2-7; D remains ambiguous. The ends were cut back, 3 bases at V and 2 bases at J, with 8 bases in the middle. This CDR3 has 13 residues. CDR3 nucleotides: TGTGCCAGCAGTTTTGGCCCAACCTACGAGCAGTACTTC. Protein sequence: CASSFGPTYEQYF.

CDR3 coding DNA: TGTGCCAGCAGCTTAGGAGGGACTAGCGGGTACAATGAGCAGTTCTTC. This translates into CASSLGGTSGYNEQFF. This chain connects TRBV11-3 to TRBJ2-1; 12 nucleotides agree with TRBD2. Trimming at V came to 1 base and at J to 4 bases, leaving 2 bases not matched to a gene. The CDR3 totals 16 residues. Looked up from germline, CDR1 is SGHNT and CDR2 is YENEEA.

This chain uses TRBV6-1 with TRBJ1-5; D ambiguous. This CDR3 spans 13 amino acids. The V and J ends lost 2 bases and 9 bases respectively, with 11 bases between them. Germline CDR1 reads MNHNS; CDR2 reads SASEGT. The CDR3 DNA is TGTGCCAGCAGTGAATCGGAGGTGCGGCCCCAGCATTTT. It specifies CASSESEVRPQHF.

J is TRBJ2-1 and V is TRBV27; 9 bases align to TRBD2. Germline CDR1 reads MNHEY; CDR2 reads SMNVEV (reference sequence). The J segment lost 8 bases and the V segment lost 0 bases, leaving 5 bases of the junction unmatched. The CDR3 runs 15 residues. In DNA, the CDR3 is TGTGCCAGCAGTTTATCGCGGGAGGGCCTGCATGAGCAGTTCTTC. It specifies CASSLSREGLHEQFF.

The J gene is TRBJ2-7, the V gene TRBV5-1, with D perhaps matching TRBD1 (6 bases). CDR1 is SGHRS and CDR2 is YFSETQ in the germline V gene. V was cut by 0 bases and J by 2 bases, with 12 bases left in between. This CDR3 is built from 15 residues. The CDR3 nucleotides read TGCGCCAGCAGCTTGGGCGTCAGGGGTCCCTACGAGCAGTACTTC. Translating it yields CASSLGVRGPYEQYF.

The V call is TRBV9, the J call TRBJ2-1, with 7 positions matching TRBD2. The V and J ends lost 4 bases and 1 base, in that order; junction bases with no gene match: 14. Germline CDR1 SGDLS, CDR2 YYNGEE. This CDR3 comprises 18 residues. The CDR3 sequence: CASSSRRGREISYNEQFF. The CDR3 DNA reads TGTGCCAGCAGCTCCCGCCGAGGGCGGGAGATTTCCTACAATGAGCAGTTCTTC.

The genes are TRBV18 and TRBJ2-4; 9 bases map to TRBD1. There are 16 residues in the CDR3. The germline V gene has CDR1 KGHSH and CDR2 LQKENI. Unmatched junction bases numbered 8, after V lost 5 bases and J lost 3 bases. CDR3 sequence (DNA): TGTGCCAGCTCAGACACAGGGGGCCGGGACAAAAACATTCAGTACTTC. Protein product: CASSDTGGRDKNIQYF.

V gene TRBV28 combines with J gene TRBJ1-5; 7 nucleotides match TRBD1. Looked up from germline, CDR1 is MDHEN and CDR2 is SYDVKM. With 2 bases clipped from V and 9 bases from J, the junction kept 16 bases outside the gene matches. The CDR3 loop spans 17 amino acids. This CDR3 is CASSLVVDRVSPRPQHF. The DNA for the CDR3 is TGTGCCAGCAGTTTAGTGGTTGACAGGGTTTCCCCGAGGCCCCAGCATTTT.

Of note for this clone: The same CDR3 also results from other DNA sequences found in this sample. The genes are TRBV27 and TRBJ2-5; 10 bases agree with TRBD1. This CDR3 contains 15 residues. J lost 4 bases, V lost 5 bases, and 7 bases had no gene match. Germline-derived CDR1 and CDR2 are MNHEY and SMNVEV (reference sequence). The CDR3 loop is CASSPWDRGGETQYF. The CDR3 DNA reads TGTGCCAGCAGTCCCTGGGACAGGGGCGGAGAGACCCAGTACTTC.

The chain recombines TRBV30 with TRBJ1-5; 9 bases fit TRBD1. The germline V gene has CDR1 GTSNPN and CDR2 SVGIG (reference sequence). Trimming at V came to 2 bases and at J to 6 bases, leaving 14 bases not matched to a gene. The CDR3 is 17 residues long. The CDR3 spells CAWSLTYPGQGGQPQHF. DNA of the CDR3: TGTGCCTGGAGTTTGACATACCCGGGACAGGGCGGTCAGCCCCAGCATTTT.

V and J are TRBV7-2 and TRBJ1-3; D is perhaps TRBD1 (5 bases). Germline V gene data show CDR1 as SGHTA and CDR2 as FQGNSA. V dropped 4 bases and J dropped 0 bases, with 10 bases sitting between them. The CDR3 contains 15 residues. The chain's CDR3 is CASSSDTISGNTIYF. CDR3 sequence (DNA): TGTGCCAGCAGCTCGGACACCATCTCTGGAAACACCATATATTTT.